The entry below describes one TCR beta chain. The antigen remains unidentified. V was cut by 2 bases and J by 1 base, with 2 bases left in between. The CDR3 extends over 12 amino acids. Germline V CDR1 and CDR2: MNHEY, SVGEGT. This specimen comes from a study of T cell responses to AZD1222 COVID-19 vaccine. Study-wide results and limits: Epitopes outside B.1.351 and B.1.1.7 mutated regions reportedly drew nearly half of spike TCRs. Donors were mostly white British, more females; clonal diversity possibly underestimated.

The repertoire was sequenced with immunoSEQ multiplex PCR; TCRdb's copy has only in-frame clones and lacks some. This table holds fewer than 120,000 clones, around 93% found once. The chain has TRBV6-2 or TRBV6-3 and TRBJ1-1; no reliable D call. This sequence originates from an adult who received the AZD1222 COVID-19 vaccine. Sequences were derived from peripheral blood, sampled 28 days after the second AZD1222 dose. Here the CDR3 DNA reads TGTGCCAGCAGTTACGCGAACACTGAAGCTTTCTTT. Translated: CASSYANTEAFF.